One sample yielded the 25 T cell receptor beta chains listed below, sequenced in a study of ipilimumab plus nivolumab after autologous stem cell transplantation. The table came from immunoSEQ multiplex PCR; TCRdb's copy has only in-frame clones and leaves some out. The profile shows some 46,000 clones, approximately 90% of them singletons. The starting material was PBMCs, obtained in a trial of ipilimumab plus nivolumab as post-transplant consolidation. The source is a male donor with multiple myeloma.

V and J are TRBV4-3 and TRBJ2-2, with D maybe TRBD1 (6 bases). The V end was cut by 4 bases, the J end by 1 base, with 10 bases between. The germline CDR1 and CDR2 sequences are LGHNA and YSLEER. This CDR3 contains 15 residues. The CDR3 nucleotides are TGCGCCAGCAGCCGGCAGGGGCAGAACACCGGGGAGCTGTTTTTT. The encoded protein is CASSRQGQNTGELFF.

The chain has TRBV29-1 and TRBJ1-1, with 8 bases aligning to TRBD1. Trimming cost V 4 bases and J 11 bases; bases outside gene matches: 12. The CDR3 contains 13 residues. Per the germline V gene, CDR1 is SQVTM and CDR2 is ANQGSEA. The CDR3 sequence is CSVVPRQGQEAFF. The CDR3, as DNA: TGCAGCGTTGTACCCCGACAGGGGCAAGAGGCTTTCTTT.

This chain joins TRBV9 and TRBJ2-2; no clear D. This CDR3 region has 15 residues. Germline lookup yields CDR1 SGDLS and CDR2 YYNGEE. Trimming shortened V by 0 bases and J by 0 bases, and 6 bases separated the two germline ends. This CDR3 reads CASSVARTNTGELFF. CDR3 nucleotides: TGTGCCAGCAGCGTAGCTCGGACGAACACCGGGGAGCTGTTTTTT. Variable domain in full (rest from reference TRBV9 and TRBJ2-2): DSGVTQTPKHLITATGQRVTLRCSPRSGDLSVYWYQQSLDQGLQFLIQYYNGEERAKGNILERFSAQQFPDLHSELNLSSLELGDSALYFCASSVARTNTGELFFGEGSRLTVL.

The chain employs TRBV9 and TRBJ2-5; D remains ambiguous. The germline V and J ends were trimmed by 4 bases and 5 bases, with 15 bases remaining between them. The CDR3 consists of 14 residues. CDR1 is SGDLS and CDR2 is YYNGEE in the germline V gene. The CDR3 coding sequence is TGTGCCAGCAGCCCTCAGGCCTCCCCGGAGACCCAGTACTTC. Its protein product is CASSPQASPETQYF.

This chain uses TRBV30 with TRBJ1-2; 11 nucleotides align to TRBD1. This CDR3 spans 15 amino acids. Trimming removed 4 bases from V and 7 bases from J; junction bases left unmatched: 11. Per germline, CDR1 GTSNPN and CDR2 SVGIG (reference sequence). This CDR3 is CAWTPVGQGVGGYTF. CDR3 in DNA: TGTGCCTGGACTCCCGTGGGACAGGGGGTTGGTGGCTACACCTTC.

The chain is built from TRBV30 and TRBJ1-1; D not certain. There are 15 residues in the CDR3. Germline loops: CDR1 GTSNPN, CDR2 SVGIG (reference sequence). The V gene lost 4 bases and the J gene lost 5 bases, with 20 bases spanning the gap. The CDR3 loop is CAWKVTGSEATEAFF. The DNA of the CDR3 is TGTGCCTGGAAGGTCACCGGTAGCGAGGCAACTGAAGCTTTCTTT.

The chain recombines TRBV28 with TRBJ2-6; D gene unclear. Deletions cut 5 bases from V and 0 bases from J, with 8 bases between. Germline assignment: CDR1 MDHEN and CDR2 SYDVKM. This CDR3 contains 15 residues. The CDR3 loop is CASSPASSGANVLTF. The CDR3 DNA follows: TGTGCCAGCAGTCCCGCTTCCTCTGGGGCCAACGTCCTGACTTTC.

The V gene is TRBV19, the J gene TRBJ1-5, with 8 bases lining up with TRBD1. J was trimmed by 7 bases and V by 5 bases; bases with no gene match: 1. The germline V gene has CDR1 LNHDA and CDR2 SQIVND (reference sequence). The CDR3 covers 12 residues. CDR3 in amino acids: CASSPGGQPQHF. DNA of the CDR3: TGTGCCAGTAGTCCAGGGGGCCAGCCCCAGCATTTT. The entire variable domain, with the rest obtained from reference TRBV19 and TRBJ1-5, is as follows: DGGITQSPKYLFRKEGQNVTLSCEQNLNHDAMYWYRQDPGQGLRLIYYSQIVNDFQKGDIAEGYSVSREKKESFPLTVTSAQKNPTAFYLCASSPGGQPQHFGDGTRLSIL.

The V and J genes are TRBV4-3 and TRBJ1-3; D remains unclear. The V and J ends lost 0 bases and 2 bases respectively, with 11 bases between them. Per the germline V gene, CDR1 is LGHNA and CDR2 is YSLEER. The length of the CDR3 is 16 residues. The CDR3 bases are TGCGCCAGCAGCCAAGATCCAACGGCCGCTGGAAACACCATATATTTT. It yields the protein CASSQDPTAAGNTIYF.

The DNA of the CDR3 is TGTGCCTGGAGGTGGGGGCACGACACCGGGGAGCTGTTTTTT. It yields the protein CAWRWGHDTGELFF. V usage is TRBV30 and J usage is TRBJ2-2; tentative D call: TRBD1 (6 bases). CDR1 and CDR2 from the germline V gene are GTSNPN and SVGIG (reference sequence). The CDR3 consists of 14 residues. V was trimmed by 3 bases and J by 3 bases, leaving 11 bases between them.

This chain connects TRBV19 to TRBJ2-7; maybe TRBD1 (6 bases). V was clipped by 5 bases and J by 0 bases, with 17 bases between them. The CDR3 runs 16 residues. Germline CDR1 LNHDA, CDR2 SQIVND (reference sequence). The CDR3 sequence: CASSPWTAGSSYEQYF. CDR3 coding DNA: TGTGCCAGTAGTCCATGGACAGCCGGTAGCTCCTACGAGCAGTACTTC.

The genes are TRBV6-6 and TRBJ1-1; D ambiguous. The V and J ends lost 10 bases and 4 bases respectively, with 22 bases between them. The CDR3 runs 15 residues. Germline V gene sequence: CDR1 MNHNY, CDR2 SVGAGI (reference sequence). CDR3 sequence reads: CAISDIVGGGTEAFF. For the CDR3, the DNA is TGTGCCATCTCAGATATAGTAGGAGGTGGCACTGAAGCTTTCTTT.

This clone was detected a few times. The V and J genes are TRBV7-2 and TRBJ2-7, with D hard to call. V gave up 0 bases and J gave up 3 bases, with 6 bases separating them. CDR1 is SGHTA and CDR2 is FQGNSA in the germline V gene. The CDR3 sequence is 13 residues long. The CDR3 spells CASSLARFYEQYF. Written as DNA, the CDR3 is TGTGCCAGCAGCTTAGCAAGGTTCTACGAGCAGTACTTC.

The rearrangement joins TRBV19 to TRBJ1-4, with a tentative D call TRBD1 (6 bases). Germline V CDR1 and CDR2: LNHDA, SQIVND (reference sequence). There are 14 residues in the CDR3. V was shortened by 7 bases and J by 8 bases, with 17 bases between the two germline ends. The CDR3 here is CASTPTGLTEKLFF. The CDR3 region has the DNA TGTGCCAGTACTCCGACAGGCCTGACAGAAAAACTGTTTTTT.

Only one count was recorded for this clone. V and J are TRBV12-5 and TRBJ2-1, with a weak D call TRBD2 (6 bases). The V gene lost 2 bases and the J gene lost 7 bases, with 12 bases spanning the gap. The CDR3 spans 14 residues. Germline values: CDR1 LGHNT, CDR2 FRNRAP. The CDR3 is CASGLWASENEQFF. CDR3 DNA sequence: TGTGCTAGTGGTTTGTGGGCTAGCGAGAATGAGCAGTTCTTC.

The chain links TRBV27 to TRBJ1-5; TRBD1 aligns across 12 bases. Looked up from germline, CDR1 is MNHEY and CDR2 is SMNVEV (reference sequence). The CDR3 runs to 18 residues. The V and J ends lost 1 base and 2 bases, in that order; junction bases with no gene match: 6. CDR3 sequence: CASSLLGQGALGNQPQHF. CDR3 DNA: TGTGCCAGCAGTTTATTGGGACAGGGGGCGCTGGGCAATCAGCCCCAGCATTTT.

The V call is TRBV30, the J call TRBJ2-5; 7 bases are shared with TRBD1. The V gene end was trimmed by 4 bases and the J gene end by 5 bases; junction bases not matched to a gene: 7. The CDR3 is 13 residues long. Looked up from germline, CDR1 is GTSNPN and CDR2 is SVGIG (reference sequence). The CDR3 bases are TGTGCCTGGAATGGTCGGACAGGCGAGACCCAGTACTTC. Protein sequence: CAWNGRTGETQYF.

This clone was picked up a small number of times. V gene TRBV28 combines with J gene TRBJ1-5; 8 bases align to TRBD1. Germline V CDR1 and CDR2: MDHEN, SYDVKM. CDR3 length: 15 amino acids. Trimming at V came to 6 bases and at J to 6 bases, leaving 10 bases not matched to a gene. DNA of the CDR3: TGTGCCAGCAGCCCAGGGGCAGGGGGCGGTCAGCCCCAGCATTTT. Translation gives CASSPGAGGGQPQHF.

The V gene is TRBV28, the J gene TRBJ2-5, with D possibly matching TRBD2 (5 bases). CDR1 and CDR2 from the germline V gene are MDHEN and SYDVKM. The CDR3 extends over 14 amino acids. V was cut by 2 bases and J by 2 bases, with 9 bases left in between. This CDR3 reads CASSLEAEQETQYF. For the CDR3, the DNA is TGTGCCAGCAGTTTAGAAGCGGAGCAAGAGACCCAGTACTTC.

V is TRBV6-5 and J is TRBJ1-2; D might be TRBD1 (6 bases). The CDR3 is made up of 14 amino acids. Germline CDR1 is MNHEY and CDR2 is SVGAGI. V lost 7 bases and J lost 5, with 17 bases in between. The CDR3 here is CASIRAGVEYGYTF. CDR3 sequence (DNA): TGTGCCAGCATCAGGGCAGGGGTTGAGTATGGCTACACCTTC.

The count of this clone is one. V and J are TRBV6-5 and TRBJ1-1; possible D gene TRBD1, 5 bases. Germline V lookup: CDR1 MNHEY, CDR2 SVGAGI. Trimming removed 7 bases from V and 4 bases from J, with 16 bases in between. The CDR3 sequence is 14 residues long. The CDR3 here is CASTPVDISTEAFF. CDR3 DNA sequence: TGTGCCAGCACCCCTGTGGACATCTCCACTGAAGCTTTCTTT.

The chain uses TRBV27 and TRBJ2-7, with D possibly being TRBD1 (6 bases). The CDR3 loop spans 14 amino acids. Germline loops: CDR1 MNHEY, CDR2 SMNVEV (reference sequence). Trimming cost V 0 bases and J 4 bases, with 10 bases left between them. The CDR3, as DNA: TGTGCCAGCAGTTTATCGAGGGACACATACGAGCAGTACTTC. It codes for CASSLSRDTYEQYF.

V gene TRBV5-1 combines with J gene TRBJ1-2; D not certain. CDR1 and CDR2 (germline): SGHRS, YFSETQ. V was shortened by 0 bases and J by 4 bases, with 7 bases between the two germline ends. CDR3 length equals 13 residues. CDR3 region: CASSLVPGYGYTF. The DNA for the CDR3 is TGCGCCAGCAGCTTGGTCCCCGGCTATGGCTACACCTTC.

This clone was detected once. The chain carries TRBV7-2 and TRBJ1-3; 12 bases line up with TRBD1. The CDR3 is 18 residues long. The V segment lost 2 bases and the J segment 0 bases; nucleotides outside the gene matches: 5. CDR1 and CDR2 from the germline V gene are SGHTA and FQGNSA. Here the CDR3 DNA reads TGTGCCAGCAGCTTAAGTGGGACAGGGGGCTTCTCTGGAAACACCATATATTTT. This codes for CASSLSGTGGFSGNTIYF.

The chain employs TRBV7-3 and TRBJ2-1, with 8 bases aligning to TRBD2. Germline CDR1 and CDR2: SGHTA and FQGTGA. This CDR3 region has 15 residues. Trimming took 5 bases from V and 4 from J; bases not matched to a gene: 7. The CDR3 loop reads CASSLGTSRYNEQFF. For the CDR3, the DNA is TGTGCCAGCAGCCTCGGGACTAGTAGGTACAATGAGCAGTTCTTC.